One sample yielded the 23 T cell receptor delta chains listed below, sequenced in a study of γδ T cells in repeated Plasmodium falciparum infection. TCRdb reapplied CATT to the multiplex PCR reads. Of 40,000 to 55,000 delta-chain clones listed, roughly 2% are singletons. Flow sorting of PBMC yielded separate Vgamma9/Vdelta2+ and Vdelta2-negative gammadelta T cell populations for bulk repertoire analysis. The material sequenced was gamma-delta T cells from blood. The receptors were gathered from a pool of human donors (malaria-infected and uninfected, not separated).

In this sample, this clone turned up a few times. A far larger clone is one base from this, pointing to a likely read error. Distinct nucleotide sequences in the sample also encode this CDR3. The V and J genes are TRDV2 and TRDJ3, with a weak D call TRDD3 (5 bases). Matching the DNA to germline supplied the J gene, which TCRdb does not give. The CDR3 has 17 residues. V gave up 2 bases and J gave up 0 bases, with 10 bases separating them. Germline lookup yields CDR1 GEAIGNYY and CDR2 EKD. CDR3: CACDKTGGSWDTRQMFF. In DNA, the CDR3 is TGTGCCTGTGACAAAACTGGAGGCTCCTGGGACACCCGACAGATGTTTTTC.

This clone came up many times. The translation of this DNA and the TCRdb protein of a much larger clone differ at residue 8, probably owing to a read error; the protein shown here is translated from the DNA. This chain joins TRDV1 and TRDJ1; D is uncertain. CDR1 TSWWSYY and CDR2 QGS come from the germline V gene. CDR3 length: 17 amino acids. V shed 2 bases and J shed 0 bases, with 16 bases lying between them. CDR3 sequence (DNA): TGTGCTCTTGGGGAAGACCCTCCTCTTATCTACACCGATAAACTCATCTTT. It codes for CALGEDPPLIYTDKLIF.

Of note for this clone: A far larger clone is a single base away, which makes a read error likely. The sample has other DNA sequences that encode this CDR3 too. The CDR3 bases are TGTGCTTATAGGGGGCCTTCCTTCGTGCTGGGGTCTTCGTACACCGATAAACTCATCTTT. This gives the protein CAYRGPSFVLGSSYTDKLIF. V usage is TRAV38-2/DV8 and J usage is TRDJ1; TRDD2 is a possible D gene (7 bases). TCRdb gives no J gene; it was assigned here by matching the DNA to germline. The V and J ends lost 4 bases and 0 bases respectively, with 28 bases between them. The CDR3 covers 20 residues. Germline V gives CDR1 TSESDYY, CDR2 QEAYKQQN.

As regards this clone: A much larger clonotype is one base distant, so this may be a read error. No J gene was assigned, while the V gene was called as TRDV1; TRDD3, as called in the table, went unchecked against the DNA. Germline CDR1 and CDR2: TSWWSYY and QGS. The CDR3 contains 26 residues. CDR3 sequence (DNA): TGTGCTCTTGGGGAACTAGCCCCCTACTTGCCGAGGGAACTGGGGGGAACCTTTAGGTACACCGATAAGCTCATCTTT. This gives the protein CALGELAPYLPRELGGTFRYTDKLIF.

Turning to this clone: The mismatch at residue 3 between this DNA's translation and the TCRdb protein of a much larger clone likely reflects a read error; the protein shown is translated from the DNA. In DNA, the CDR3 is TGTGCCCTTAATGGTAATCCTGGGGGACTGTACACCGATAAACTCATCTTT. Protein sequence: CALNGNPGGLYTDKLIF. V and J are TRDV3 and TRDJ1, with 8 positions matching TRDD3. The J gene, not given by TCRdb, was assigned here from a germline match of the nucleotide sequence. CDR1 and CDR2 (germline): TVYSNPD, GDNSRS (reference sequence). V lost 5 bases and J lost 0; bases outside the gene matches: 17. This CDR3 contains 17 residues.

Regarding this clone: A read error likely explains why the TCRdb protein, taken from a much larger clone, differs from this DNA's translation at residue 6; the protein shown is translated from the DNA. Other DNA sequences of this sample code for an identical CDR3. V is TRAV38-2/DV8 and J is TRDJ1, with D possibly matching TRDD3 (5 bases). Matching the DNA to germline supplied the J gene, which TCRdb does not give. The V and J ends lost 6 bases and 7 bases respectively, with 37 bases between them. Per the germline V gene, CDR1 is TSESDYY and CDR2 is QEAYKQQN. The CDR3 runs to 20 residues. The CDR3 reads CAYIGRGSTPGRWWGLKLIF. The CDR3 region has the DNA TGTGCTTATATAGGTAGAGGGAGTACTCCCGGCCGGTGGTGGGGCCTTAAACTCATCTTT.

This clone was observed at least ten times. The protein TCRdb lists belongs to a much larger clone and differs from this DNA's translation at residue 13, which points to a read error; the protein shown is made from the DNA. This chain links TRDV3 with TRDJ1; TRDD3 aligns across 9 bases. The CDR3 is 18 amino acids. Trimming cost V 0 bases and J 3 bases; bases outside gene matches: 17. Germline V gene lookup returns CDR1 TVYSNPD and CDR2 GDNSRS (reference sequence). Written as DNA, the CDR3 is TGTGCCTTTAGGCACCTCCCGCCGTGGGGGATAGTTCCCGATAAACTCATCTTT. Residues: CAFRHLPPWGIVPDKLIF. The complete variable domain, with remaining parts taken from reference TRDV3 and TRDJ1, reads CDKVTQSSPDQTVASGSEVVLLCTYDTVYSNPDLFWYRIRPDYSFQFVFYGDNSRSEGADFTQGRFSVKHILTQKAFHLVISPVRTEDSATYYCAFRHLPPWGIVPDKLIFGKGTRVTVEP.

This clone has just a few counts. The protein TCRdb lists belongs to a much larger clone and differs from this DNA's translation at residue 15, which points to a read error; the protein shown is made from the DNA. V gene TRDV1 combines with J gene TRDJ1; 9 nucleotides match TRDD2. Trimming at V came to 1 base and at J to 0 bases, leaving 15 bases not matched to a gene. The germline V gene has CDR1 TSWWSYY and CDR2 QGS. This CDR3 contains 20 residues. CDR3 amino acids: CALGEPSLPTTGANTDKLIF. The CDR3, as DNA: TGTGCTCTTGGGGAACCTTCCCTTCCTACTACTGGGGCCAACACCGATAAACTCATCTTT.

In its sample, this clone was seen a few times. The protein held in TCRdb is that of a much larger clone and does not match this DNA's translation at residue 5, likely because of a read error; the protein shown is translated from the DNA. The V gene is TRDV1, the J gene TRDJ1, with D perhaps TRDD3 (9 bases). The J gene, left out of TCRdb, was set here by checking the DNA against germline. Germline CDR1 is TSWWSYY and CDR2 is QGS. The CDR3 runs to 25 residues. V lost 4 bases, J lost 0 bases, and 42 bases lay in between. CDR3 bases: TGTGCTCTTGGGGGACCTCCGTGGACCCTCTTCCTACGGGTACTGGGGGACCGGTACACCGATAAACTCATCTTT. Its protein is CALGGPPWTLFLRVLGDRYTDKLIF.

A word on this clone: With only one base between it and a far larger clone, this is likely a read error. Other DNA variants within this sample encode the same CDR3. The chain recombines TRDV1 with TRDJ4, with 13 bases lining up with TRDD3. TCRdb gives no J gene; it was assigned here by matching the DNA to germline. CDR1 TSWWSYY and CDR2 QGS come from the germline V gene. This CDR3 comprises 24 residues. V shed 0 bases and J 2 bases; nucleotides not matched to a gene: 27. This CDR3 is CALGELTFPLPTGPTGGYARPLIF. As DNA, the CDR3 is TGTGCTCTTGGGGAACTAACCTTTCCGCTTCCTACGGGTCCTACTGGGGGATACGCGAGACCCCTGATCTTT.

On this clone itself: The protein held in TCRdb is that of a much larger clone and does not match this DNA's translation at residue 10, likely because of a read error; the protein shown is translated from the DNA. Distinct nucleotide sequences in the sample also encode this CDR3. V gene assignment gives TRDV1, but the J gene was left uncalled; the D segment call TRDD3 is taken from the table without a DNA check. This CDR3 is built from 16 residues. The germline gives CDR1 TSWWSYY, CDR2 QGS. The CDR3 bases are TGTGCTCTTGGGGAAATCCGTCAGGGGTGCACCGATAAGCTCATCTTT. Translated: CALGEIRQGCTDKLIF.

On this clone: For this DNA, TCRdb reports the protein of a much larger clone, which diverges at residue 9, most likely from a read error; the protein presented here is translated directly from the DNA. The chain uses TRDV2 and TRDJ1; D possibly corresponds to TRDD3 (5 bases). TCRdb records no J gene; here it was assigned by comparing the DNA to germline. This CDR3 is 16 amino acids long. Germline V gene lookup returns CDR1 GEAIGNYY and CDR2 EKD. V was clipped by 0 bases and J by 1 base, with 14 bases between them. The CDR3 sequence is CACDTEEEGGTDKLIF. CDR3 DNA: TGTGCCTGTGACACCGAGGAAGAAGGGGGCACCGATAAACTCATCTTT.

This clone was seen more than once but under ten times. TCRdb attributes to this sequence the protein of a much larger clone, which differs from the DNA translation at residue 22; a read error is likely, and the protein displayed is translated from the DNA. The chain joins TRDV1 to TRDJ1, with 9 nucleotides matching TRDD3. The J gene was not available in TCRdb and was assigned here by matching the DNA to germline segments. CDR3 length: 26 amino acids. Looked up from germline, CDR1 is TSWWSYY and CDR2 is QGS. The CDR3 nucleotides read TGTGCTCTTGGGGAAGGCTGGGGGATTGTTAAAATTCCTACGTGGGGAGGGATGGTGTACACCGAGAAACTCATCTTT. Protein: CALGEGWGIVKIPTWGGMVYTEKLIF.

In the case of this clone: Other DNA sequences in the same sample also yield this CDR3. The rearrangement links TRDV1 to TRDJ1; no clear D gene. TCRdb lists no J gene, so it was determined here by aligning the DNA to germline. The CDR3 is 19 residues long. Germline loops: CDR1 TSWWSYY, CDR2 QGS. V was shortened by 3 bases and J by 3 bases, with 26 bases between the two germline ends. This chain's CDR3 is CALGEGPFLPYKPADKLIF. DNA for the CDR3: TGTGCTCTTGGGGAGGGCCCCTTTCTACCCTATAAACCGGCCGATAAACTCATCTTT.

This clone was detected many times. The chain links TRDV1 to TRDJ1, with 9 bases identical to TRDD2. V dropped 2 bases and J dropped 0; count of bases not matched to a gene: 19. Germline V lookup: CDR1 TSWWSYY, CDR2 QGS. The CDR3 spans 21 residues. In nucleotides, the CDR3 is TGTGCTCTTGGGGAATTGCGCGCCTTCCTACATCTGGGGTTCGACACCGATAAACTCATCTTT. Its translation is CALGELRAFLHLGFDTDKLIF.

This clone has more than one count but fewer than ten. This probably arose from a read error, given a far larger clone one base away. Distinct nucleotide sequences in the sample also encode this CDR3. The chain joins TRDV2 to TRDJ1, with 8 bases matching TRDD3. TCRdb records no J gene; here it was assigned by comparing the DNA to germline. Germline lookup yields CDR1 GEAIGNYY and CDR2 EKD. This CDR3 is built from 20 residues. The ends lost 4 bases at V and 0 bases at J; junction bases unmatched: 21. CDR3 DNA: TGTGCCTGTGATGGAGTGCCACCCTCTGGGGGACCCGACTACACCGATAAACTCATCTTT. Its protein is CACDGVPPSGGPDYTDKLIF.

Ten or more counts support this clone. The rearrangement uses TRDV1 and TRDJ1; D is perhaps TRDD2 or TRDD3 (8 bases each). This CDR3 is built from 28 residues. V lost 0 bases, J lost 4 bases, and 51 bases lay in between. CDR1 and CDR2 from the germline V gene are TSWWSYY and QGS. DNA of the CDR3: TGTGCTCTTGGGGAACTGATCCTGCTTCCTACGATAAAAATACTGGGGGCCGATATCGGCCCGACGGGCGATAAACTCATCTTT. Encoded protein: CALGELILLPTIKILGADIGPTGDKLIF.

As to this clone: The protein that TCRdb holds for this DNA derives from a much larger clone and differs from the translated DNA at residue 9, which likely indicates a read error; the protein shown here is translated from the DNA. The rearrangement uses TRAV38-2/DV8 and TRDJ1; 9 positions match TRDD3. Assignment of the J gene here rests on matching the DNA to germline, because TCRdb gives none. The V and J ends lost 1 base and 2 bases, in that order; junction bases with no gene match: 30. Germline V gives CDR1 TSESDYY, CDR2 QEAYKQQN. This CDR3 spans 24 amino acids. The CDR3 sequence is CAYRSLRLIFPPGGLRMETDKLIF. The CDR3 nucleotides read TGTGCTTATAGGAGCCTAAGGTTAATCTTTCCCCCTGGGGGATTAAGAATGGAAACCGATAAACTCATCTTT.

In the case of this clone: For this DNA, TCRdb reports the protein of a much larger clone, which diverges at residue 10, most likely from a read error; the protein presented here is translated directly from the DNA. This rearrangement joins TRDV2 to TRDJ3; D is undetermined. The J gene is absent in TCRdb and was assigned here via DNA matching to germline. Trimming took 0 bases from V and 2 from J, leaving 22 bases between them. Germline V gives CDR1 GEAIGNYY, CDR2 EKD. The CDR3 extends over 21 amino acids. DNA for the CDR3: TGTGCCTGTGACACCTCCATGGGCACTGAGGTCGGCCCCTGGGACACCCGACAGATGTTTTTC. Translating it yields CACDTSMGTEVGPWDTRQMFF.

Of note for this clone: A far larger clone is just one base off, so this is likely a read error. This same CDR3 is encoded by further DNA sequences in the sample. This sequence joins TRAV36/DV7 and TRDJ1; either TRDD2 or TRDD3 may fit D (7 bases each). TCRdb leaves out the J gene; it was filled in here by matching the DNA to germline. V lost 4 bases and J lost 4, with 38 bases in between. This CDR3 is 21 amino acids long. Germline lookup yields CDR1 VTNFRS and CDR2 LTSSGIE (reference sequence). CDR3 region: CAVLGEGLPMYSGGYNDKLIF. The CDR3 DNA sequence: TGTGCTGTGCTAGGCGAGGGACTTCCTATGTATTCTGGGGGGTACAACGATAAACTCATCTTT.

Regarding this clone: TCRdb's listed protein matches a much larger clone and diverges from this DNA's translation at residue 13, likely through a read error; the protein shown comes from the DNA. The chain links TRAV38-2/DV8 to TRDJ1; the D call may be TRDD2 or TRDD3 (7 bases each). The J gene, not given by TCRdb, was assigned here from a germline match of the nucleotide sequence. The CDR3 covers 20 residues. Germline lookup yields CDR1 TSESDYY and CDR2 QEAYKQQN. V was clipped by 4 bases and J by 0 bases, with 28 bases between them. The CDR3 nucleotides read TGTGCTTATAGGGGGCCTTCCTTCGTACTGGGGTCTTTGTACACCGATAAACTCATCTTT. Protein: CAYRGPSFVLGSLYTDKLIF.

This clone was detected ten times or more. A far larger clone is one nucleotide away, so this likely arose from a read error. Distinct nucleotide sequences in the sample also encode this CDR3. This chain connects TRDV1 to TRDJ1, with 10 nucleotides matching TRDD3. In the absence of a J gene in TCRdb, the DNA was matched to germline to assign it here. CDR3 length: 20 residues. Germline values: CDR1 TSWWSYY, CDR2 QGS. The V gene end was trimmed by 2 bases and the J gene end by 3 bases; junction bases not matched to a gene: 18. CDR3 coding DNA: TGTGCTCTTGGGGAATTGGGCCCTTACTGGGGGATCCCCAATCCCGATAAACTCATCTTT. It specifies CALGELGPYWGIPNPDKLIF.

This clone was counted ten times or more. For this DNA, TCRdb reports the protein of a much larger clone, which diverges at residue 18, most likely from a read error; the protein presented here is translated directly from the DNA. The chain links TRDV1 to TRDJ1, with 11 bases aligning to TRDD3. There are 21 residues in the CDR3. The germline CDR1 and CDR2 sequences are TSWWSYY and QGS. The CDR3 DNA reads as TGTGCTCTTGGGGAAGGAACTTTATCCGTACTGGGGGATAGGGGCACCGATAGACTCATCTTT. This codes for CALGEGTLSVLGDRGTDRLIF.